Presented here are 22 T cell receptor beta chains from one specimen sequenced in a study of memory CD4+ T cells and cytomegalovirus serostatus. The table came from immunoSEQ multiplex PCR; TCRdb's copy has only in-frame clones and leaves some out. The repertoire has around 45,000 clones, around 77% of them found once; the top ten carry 0.61%. The sort gate was single viable CD3+CD4+CD8-CD45RO+ cells for memory CD4+ T cells. Sequencing was performed on memory CD4+ T cells from blood. The receptors derive from an adult in good health and CMV-seronegative.

The chain uses TRBV2 and TRBJ2-7, with 8 bases aligning to TRBD1. CDR1 is SNHLY, CDR2 FYNNEI, per germline. This CDR3 is built from 14 residues. The V segment lost 7 bases and the J segment 2 bases; nucleotides outside the gene matches: 7. CDR3 in amino acids: CASKRTGTTYEQYF. CDR3 nucleotides: TGTGCCAGCAAAAGGACAGGGACCACCTACGAGCAGTACTTC. The whole variable domain, remainder taken from reference TRBV2 and TRBJ2-7, is EPEVTQTPSHQVTQMGQEVILRCVPISNHLYFYWYRQILGQKVEFLVSFYNNEISEKSEIFDDQFSVERPDGSNFTLKIRSTKLEDSAMYFCASKRTGTTYEQYFGPGTRLTVT.

V usage is TRBV7-9 and J usage is TRBJ2-7; D unresolved. The CDR3 has 11 amino acids. Germline values: CDR1 SEHNR, CDR2 FQNEAQ (reference sequence). V gave up 2 bases and J gave up 5 bases, with 4 bases separating them. In DNA form, the CDR3 reads TGTGCCAGCAGCTTACAGAACGAGCAGTACTTC. Amino acid sequence: CASSLQNEQYF.

V usage is TRBV7-2 and J usage is TRBJ2-5; possible D gene TRBD2, 6 bases. Trimming stripped 2 bases from V and 4 bases from J, with 11 bases between. Germline CDR1 SGHTA, CDR2 FQGNSA. The CDR3 loop spans 14 amino acids. CDR3: CASSLLAKGETQYF. The CDR3 bases are TGTGCCAGCAGCTTACTAGCGAAGGGAGAGACCCAGTACTTC.

The V and J genes are TRBV27 and TRBJ1-4; 12 positions match TRBD1. The CDR3 length is 19 residues. The V gene end was trimmed by 1 base and the J gene end by 3 bases; junction bases not matched to a gene: 9. CDR1 MNHEY and CDR2 SMNVEV come from the germline V gene (reference sequence). CDR3 amino acids: CASSLYGTGGARANEKLFF. The DNA of the CDR3 is TGTGCCAGCAGTTTATATGGGACAGGGGGCGCTCGGGCTAATGAAAAACTGTTTTTT.

The chain employs TRBV5-1 and TRBJ2-5, with a weak D call TRBD2 (5 bases). CDR1 and CDR2 from the germline V gene are SGHRS and YFSETQ. This CDR3 has 15 residues. V shed 4 bases and J shed 0 bases, with 13 bases lying between them. The CDR3 DNA reads TGCGCCAGCAGCCCCCGGGAACTCCACCAAGAGACCCAGTACTTC. It encodes CASSPRELHQETQYF.

This chain joins TRBV6-1 and TRBJ1-1; D is perhaps TRBD1 (6 bases). V was trimmed by 0 bases and J by 1 base, leaving 6 bases between them. Germline V gene data show CDR1 as MNHNS and CDR2 as SASEGT. The CDR3 totals 14 residues. CDR3 sequence (DNA): TGTGCCAGCAGTGAAGCACAGGGGAACACTGAAGCTTTCTTT. Protein product: CASSEAQGNTEAFF.

The V gene is TRBV4-3, the J gene TRBJ1-4; D gene uncertain. The CDR3 length is 17 residues. Germline-derived CDR1 and CDR2 are LGHNA and YSLEER. Trimming pared 0 bases from V and 8 bases from J, leaving 19 bases between. The CDR3 bases are TGCGCCAGCAGCCAAGATAGGCCCTCGGGCTTTGGGGAAAAACTGTTTTTT. Translated: CASSQDRPSGFGEKLFF.

This clone is termed medium-sized. In DNA, the CDR3 is TGTGCCAGCAGCCAAGAGAACAGTAACTATGGCTACACCTTC. This codes for CASSQENSNYGYTF. The rearrangement joins TRBV4-2 to TRBJ1-2; D unclear. Trimming took 0 bases from V and 1 from J, leaving 6 bases between them. The V gene's germline CDR1 is LGHNA and CDR2 YNFKEQ. The CDR3 sequence is 14 residues long.

The rearrangement joins TRBV7-2 to TRBJ2-1, with 15 bases matching TRBD2. The J segment lost 8 bases and the V segment lost 4 bases, leaving 9 bases of the junction unmatched. Germline values: CDR1 SGHTA, CDR2 FQGNSA. This CDR3 spans 17 amino acids. In nucleotides, the CDR3 is TGTGCCAGCAGCTACCGGACTAGCGGGGGGGTTTGGGATGAGCAGTTCTTC. Translation gives CASSYRTSGGVWDEQFF.

In this sample, this clone turned up once. The chain uses TRBV5-6 and TRBJ1-2; unclear D gene. The CDR3 runs to 11 residues. CDR1 is SGHDT and CDR2 is YYEEEE in the germline V gene. The V end lost 8 bases, the J end lost 6 bases, and 11 bases lay between the germline ends. CDR3 coding DNA: TGTGCCAGAGGAGACGGTGATGGCTACACCTTC. It codes for CARGDGDGYTF.

This chain joins TRBV5-1 and TRBJ2-7, with 7 bases that match TRBD2. The germline CDR1 and CDR2 sequences are SGHRS and YFSETQ. The J segment lost 0 bases and the V segment lost 2 bases, leaving 5 bases of the junction unmatched. The length of the CDR3 is 15 residues. This chain's CDR3 is CASSFIGGNSYEQYF. CDR3 sequence (DNA): TGCGCCAGCAGCTTCATCGGGGGGAACTCCTACGAGCAGTACTTC.

This clone has more than one count but fewer than ten. The V call is TRBV30, the J call TRBJ2-3, with D tentatively TRBD2 (8 bases). Per the germline V gene, CDR1 is GTSNPN and CDR2 is SVGIG (reference sequence). Deletions cut 3 bases from V and 5 bases from J, with 18 bases between. The CDR3 loop spans 15 amino acids. The CDR3 reads CAWSRGGTVLDTQYF. The CDR3 coding sequence is TGTGCCTGGAGCCGGGGGGGGACAGTGTTAGATACGCAGTATTTT.

The V call is TRBV5-4, the J call TRBJ2-7, with TRBD2 matching 7 bases. Germline values: CDR1 SGHNT, CDR2 YYREEE (reference sequence). The CDR3 is made up of 15 amino acids. Trimming took 4 bases from V and 1 from J; bases not matched to a gene: 8. The CDR3 loop is CASSPRGGESYEQYF. The DNA for the CDR3 is TGTGCCAGCAGCCCGCGGGGAGGGGAGTCCTACGAGCAGTACTTC.

This clone was counted a few times. This chain connects TRBV7-2 to TRBJ1-2; 12 positions agree with TRBD1. Germline V gives CDR1 SGHTA, CDR2 FQGNSA. Unmatched junction bases numbered 3, after V lost 5 bases and J lost 2 bases. The CDR3 covers 15 residues. The CDR3 DNA reads TGTGCCAGCAGCGAGGGACAGGGGGCAAACTATGGCTACACCTTC. Its protein is CASSEGQGANYGYTF.

This clone was seen only a few times. The chain joins TRBV7-2 to TRBJ1-6; a weak D match, TRBD1 (5 bases). The CDR3 loop spans 13 amino acids. V was trimmed by 2 bases and J by 6 bases, leaving 5 bases between them. Germline-derived CDR1 and CDR2 are SGHTA and FQGNSA. The CDR3 nucleotides are TGTGCCAGCAGCTTACAGGGTAATTCACCCCTCCACTTT. This translates into CASSLQGNSPLHF.

This chain uses TRBV14 with TRBJ2-7; 8 bases match TRBD1. The V gene's germline CDR1 is SGHDN and CDR2 FVKESK. This CDR3 region has 15 residues. J gave up 4 bases and V 1 base, and 6 bases lay outside the gene matches. CDR3 residues: CASSQVRDRGYEQYF. Here the CDR3 DNA reads TGTGCCAGCAGCCAAGTACGTGACAGGGGATACGAGCAGTACTTC.

The V call is TRBV11-2, the J call TRBJ2-7; D may be TRBD1 or TRBD2 (5 bases each). The CDR3 totals 13 residues. CDR1 and CDR2 (germline): SGHAT, FQNNGV. V dropped 6 bases and J dropped 3 bases, with 12 bases sitting between them. CDR3 bases: TGTGCCAGCAGGACGGGACGAGTCTACGAGCAGTACTTC. Translating it yields CASRTGRVYEQYF.

This clone came up once. The V gene is TRBV7-2, the J gene TRBJ1-2; D remains unclear. The CDR3 is 15 residues long. Trimming pared 2 bases from V and 6 bases from J, leaving 16 bases between. Germline CDR1 reads SGHTA; CDR2 reads FQGNSA. In DNA, the CDR3 is TGTGCCAGCAGCTTATCTAGTGGCACAGCGAATGGCTACACCTTC. This codes for CASSLSSGTANGYTF.

This chain uses TRBV14 with TRBJ2-1; TRBD2 matches 8 bases. With V trimmed by 0 bases and J by 3 bases, 4 bases remained unmatched. The length of the CDR3 is 16 residues. Per germline, CDR1 SGHDN and CDR2 FVKESK. The CDR3 nucleotides read TGTGCCAGCAGCCAAGATCGGGAGGGCAACTACAATGAGCAGTTCTTC. Translated, it gives CASSQDREGNYNEQFF.

This chain connects TRBV5-6 to TRBJ2-5; D is unclear. This CDR3 comprises 13 residues. Germline V gene data show CDR1 as SGHDT and CDR2 as YYEEEE. V was trimmed by 1 base and J by 5 bases, leaving 9 bases between them. The chain's CDR3 is CASSLFSGETQYF. The CDR3 coding sequence is TGTGCCAGCAGCTTGTTTTCGGGTGAGACCCAGTACTTC.

The gene calls are TRBV19 and TRBJ2-3; TRBD2 is a possible D gene (5 bases). CDR1 is LNHDA and CDR2 is SQIVND in the germline V gene (reference sequence). Trimming cost V 5 bases and J 1 base, with 16 bases left between them. The CDR3 runs to 16 residues. CDR3 sequence (DNA): TGTGCCAGTAGTGACTATGCCTCAGAAGGCACAGATACGCAGTATTTT. It translates to CASSDYASEGTDTQYF.

This clone was detected a few times. The genes are TRBV5-4 and TRBJ1-2; 8 bases agree with TRBD1. CDR3 length: 14 residues. The ends lost 0 bases at V and 6 bases at J; junction bases unmatched: 4. CDR1 SGHNT and CDR2 YYREEE come from the germline V gene (reference sequence). This chain's CDR3 is CASSLDRGSNGYTF. The CDR3, as DNA: TGTGCCAGCAGCTTGGACAGGGGGTCGAATGGCTACACCTTC.